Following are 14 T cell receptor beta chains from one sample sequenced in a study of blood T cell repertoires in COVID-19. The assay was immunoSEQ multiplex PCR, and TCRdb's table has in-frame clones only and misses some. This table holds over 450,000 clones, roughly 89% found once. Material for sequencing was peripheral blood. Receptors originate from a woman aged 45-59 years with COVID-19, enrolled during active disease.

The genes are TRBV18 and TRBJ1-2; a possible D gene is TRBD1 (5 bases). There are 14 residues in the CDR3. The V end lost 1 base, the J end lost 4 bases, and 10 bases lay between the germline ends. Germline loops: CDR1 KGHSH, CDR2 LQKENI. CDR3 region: CASSPQRGVYGYTF. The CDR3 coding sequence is TGTGCCAGCTCACCACAAAGGGGCGTCTATGGCTACACCTTC.

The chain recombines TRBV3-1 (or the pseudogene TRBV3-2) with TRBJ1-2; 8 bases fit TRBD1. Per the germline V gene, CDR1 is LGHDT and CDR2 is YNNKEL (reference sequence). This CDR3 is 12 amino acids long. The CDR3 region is CAAQGANYGYTF. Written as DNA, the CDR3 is TGTGCGGCACAGGGGGCTAACTATGGCTACACCTTC.

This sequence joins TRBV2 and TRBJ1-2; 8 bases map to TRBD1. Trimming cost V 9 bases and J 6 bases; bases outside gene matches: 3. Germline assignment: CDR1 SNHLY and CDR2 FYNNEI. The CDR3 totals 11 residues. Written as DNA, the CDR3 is TGTGCCAGTATGGACAGGGATGGCTACACCTTC. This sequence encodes CASMDRDGYTF.

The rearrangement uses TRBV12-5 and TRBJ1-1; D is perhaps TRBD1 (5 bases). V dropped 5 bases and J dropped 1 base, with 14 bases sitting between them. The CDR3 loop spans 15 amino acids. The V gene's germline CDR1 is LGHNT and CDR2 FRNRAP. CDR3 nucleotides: TGTGCTAGTGGTGACGATACAGGTCCGAACACTGAAGCTTTCTTT. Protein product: CASGDDTGPNTEAFF.

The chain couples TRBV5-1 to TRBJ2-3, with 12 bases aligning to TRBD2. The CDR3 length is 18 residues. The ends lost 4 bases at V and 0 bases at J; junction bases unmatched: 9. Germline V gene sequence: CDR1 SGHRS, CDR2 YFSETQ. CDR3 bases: TGCGCCAGCAGCCTCCGACTAGCGGGGGCGTCTAGCACAGATACGCAGTATTTT. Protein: CASSLRLAGASSTDTQYF.

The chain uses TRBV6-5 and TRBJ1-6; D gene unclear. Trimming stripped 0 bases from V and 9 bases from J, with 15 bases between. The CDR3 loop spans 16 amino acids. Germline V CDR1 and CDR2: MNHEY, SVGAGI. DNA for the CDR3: TGTGCCAGCAGTTACTCGATGGGAGGGAGGCCTTCACCCCTCCACTTT. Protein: CASSYSMGGRPSPLHF.

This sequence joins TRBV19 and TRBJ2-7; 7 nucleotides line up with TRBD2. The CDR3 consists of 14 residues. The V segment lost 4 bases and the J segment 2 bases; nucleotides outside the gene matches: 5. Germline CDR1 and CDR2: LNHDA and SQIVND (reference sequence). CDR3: CASSSERGAYEQYF. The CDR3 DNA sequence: TGTGCCAGTAGTAGCGAGCGGGGAGCCTACGAGCAGTACTTC.

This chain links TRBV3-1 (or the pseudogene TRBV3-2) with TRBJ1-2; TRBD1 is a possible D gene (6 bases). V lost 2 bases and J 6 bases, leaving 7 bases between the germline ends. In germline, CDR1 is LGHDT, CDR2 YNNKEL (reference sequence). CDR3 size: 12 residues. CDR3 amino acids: CASSQWGHGYTF. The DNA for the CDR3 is TGTGCCAGCAGCCAATGGGGGCATGGCTACACCTTC.

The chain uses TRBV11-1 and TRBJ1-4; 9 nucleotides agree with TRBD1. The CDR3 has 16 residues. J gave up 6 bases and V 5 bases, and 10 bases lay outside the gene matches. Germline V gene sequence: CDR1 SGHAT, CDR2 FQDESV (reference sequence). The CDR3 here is CASSHRDRVADEKLFF. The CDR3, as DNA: TGTGCCAGCAGCCACCGGGACAGGGTTGCGGATGAAAAACTGTTTTTT.

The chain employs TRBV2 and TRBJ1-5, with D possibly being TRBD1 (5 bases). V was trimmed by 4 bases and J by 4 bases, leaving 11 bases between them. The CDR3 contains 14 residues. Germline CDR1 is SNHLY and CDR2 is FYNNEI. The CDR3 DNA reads TGTGCCAGCAGTGGACCATCAGGGAATCAGCCCCAGCATTTT. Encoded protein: CASSGPSGNQPQHF.

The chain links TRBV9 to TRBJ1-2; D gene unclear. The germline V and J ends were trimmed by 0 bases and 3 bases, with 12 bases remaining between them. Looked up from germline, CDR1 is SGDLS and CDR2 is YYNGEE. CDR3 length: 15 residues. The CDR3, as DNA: TGTGCCAGCAGCGTAGGCGGCAAGTCGGACTATGGCTACACCTTC. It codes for CASSVGGKSDYGYTF.

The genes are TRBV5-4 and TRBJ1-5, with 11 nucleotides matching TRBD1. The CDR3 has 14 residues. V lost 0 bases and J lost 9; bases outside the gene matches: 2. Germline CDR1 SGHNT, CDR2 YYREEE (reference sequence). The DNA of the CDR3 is TGTGCCAGCAGCTTGGGGACAGGGGGCTCGCCCCAGCATTTT. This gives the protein CASSLGTGGSPQHF.

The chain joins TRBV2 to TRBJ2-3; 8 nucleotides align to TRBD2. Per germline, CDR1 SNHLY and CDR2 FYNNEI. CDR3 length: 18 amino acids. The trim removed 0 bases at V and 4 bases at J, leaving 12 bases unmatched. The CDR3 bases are TGTGCCAGCAGTGAAGCATATTCTAGCGGGTATCCCTCAGATACGCAGTATTTT. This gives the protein CASSEAYSSGYPSDTQYF.

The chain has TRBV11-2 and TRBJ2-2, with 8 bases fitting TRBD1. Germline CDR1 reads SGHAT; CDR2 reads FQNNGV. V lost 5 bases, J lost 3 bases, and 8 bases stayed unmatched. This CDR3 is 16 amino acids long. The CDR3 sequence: CASSQNRGAYTGELFF. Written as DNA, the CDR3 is TGTGCCAGCAGCCAAAACAGGGGGGCCTACACCGGGGAGCTGTTTTTT. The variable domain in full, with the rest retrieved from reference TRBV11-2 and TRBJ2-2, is EAGVAQSPRYKIIEKRQSVAFWCNPISGHATLYWYQQILGQGPKLLIQFQNNGVVDDSQLPKDRFSAERLKGVDSTLKIQPAKLEDSAVYLCASSQNRGAYTGELFFGEGSRLTVL.